This entry lists 29 T cell receptor beta chains sequenced from one sample in a study of T cell responses to AZD1222 COVID-19 vaccine. The repertoire was sequenced with immunoSEQ multiplex PCR; TCRdb's copy has only in-frame clones and lacks some. The table lists 180,000 or so clones, roughly 92% of them singletons, with over 1.5% in the top ten. The sample in question was peripheral blood, obtained 28 days after the second AZD1222 dose. Receptors were obtained from an adult who received the AZD1222 COVID-19 vaccine.

The J gene is TRBJ2-1, the V gene TRBV5-1, with D perhaps matching TRBD2 (5 bases). Germline V lookup: CDR1 SGHRS, CDR2 YFSETQ. The ends were cut back, 4 bases at V and 1 base at J, with 15 bases in the middle. CDR3 length equals 16 residues. The CDR3 coding sequence is TGCGCCAGCAGCCAACTAGTAAAAGGTTCCTACAATGAGCAGTTCTTC. It codes for CASSQLVKGSYNEQFF.

CDR3: CASSPSKRPEAFF. In DNA form, the CDR3 reads TGTGCCAGCTCACCAAGCAAACGCCCCGAAGCTTTCTTT. The J gene is TRBJ1-1, the V gene TRBV18, with D unclear. The CDR3 covers 13 residues. The ends were cut back, 2 bases at V and 8 bases at J, with 12 bases in the middle. Germline CDR1 is KGHSH and CDR2 is LQKENI. The full variable domain, completed using reference TRBV18 and TRBJ1-1, is NAGVMQNPRHLVRRRGQEARLRCSPMKGHSHVYWYRQLPEEGLKFMVYLQKENIIDESGMPKERFSAEFPKEGPSILRIQQVVRGDSAAYFCASSPSKRPEAFFGQGTRLTVV.

This clone was seen just once. The V call is TRBV5-1, the J call TRBJ2-7, with D hard to call. The CDR3 totals 12 residues. V lost 0 bases and J lost 7, with 8 bases in between. The germline V gene encodes CDR1 SGHRS and CDR2 YFSETQ. CDR3 in amino acids: CASSLEGQEQYF. The CDR3 DNA is TGCGCCAGCAGCTTGGAAGGGCAAGAGCAGTACTTC.

The genes are TRBV30 and TRBJ1-2, with a possible D match to TRBD1 (6 bases). The CDR3 contains 14 residues. The germline V and J ends were trimmed by 5 bases and 7 bases, with 20 bases remaining between them. Germline CDR1 and CDR2: GTSNPN and SVGIG (reference sequence). The CDR3 reads CAWSAGAIPAGYTF. The CDR3 coding sequence is TGTGCCTGGTCCGCGGGGGCGATTCCCGCTGGCTACACCTTC.

The CDR3 loop is CASSLPDLIEQYF. For the CDR3, the DNA is TGTGCCAGCAGCTTACCTGACTTGATAGAGCAGTACTTC. V and J are TRBV5-5 and TRBJ2-7; D not resolved. The CDR3 loop spans 13 amino acids. Germline-derived CDR1 and CDR2 are SGHKS and YYEKEE (reference sequence). The V end was cut by 2 bases, the J end by 7 bases, with 13 bases between.

This chain links TRBV12-3 or TRBV12-4 with TRBJ2-3, with D maybe TRBD1 (6 bases). V lost 7 bases, J lost 3 bases, and 11 bases lay in between. The CDR3 is made up of 13 amino acids. The CDR3 DNA sequence: TGTGCCAGCAACCGACAGGAGACAGATACGCAGTATTTT. Translating it yields CASNRQETDTQYF.

The chain joins TRBV30 to TRBJ2-7; 7 nucleotides align to TRBD1. With 4 bases clipped from V and 3 bases from J, the junction kept 0 bases outside the gene matches. There are 11 residues in the CDR3. Looked up from germline, CDR1 is GTSNPN and CDR2 is SVGIG (reference sequence). CDR3 amino acids: CAWNRGYEQYF. DNA for the CDR3: TGTGCCTGGAACAGGGGCTACGAGCAGTACTTC.

This clone was detected only once. This sequence joins TRBV20-1 and TRBJ2-1; no clear D gene. CDR1 is DFQATT and CDR2 is SNEGSKA in the germline V gene (reference sequence). The V end was cut by 4 bases, the J end by 8 bases, with 9 bases between. The CDR3 is 11 amino acids. CDR3 in DNA: TGCAGTGCTACTAGATTCGATGAGCAGTTCTTC. This sequence encodes CSATRFDEQFF.

The chain has TRBV6-5 and TRBJ1-6; the D gene is possibly TRBD1 (6 bases). V gave up 0 bases and J gave up 5 bases, with 11 bases separating them. Germline lookup yields CDR1 MNHEY and CDR2 SVGAGI. The CDR3 is 16 amino acids. This chain's CDR3 is CASSYSSTGNNSPLHF. The CDR3 DNA reads TGTGCCAGCAGTTACTCGAGCACAGGGAATAATTCACCCCTCCACTTT.

The V call is TRBV4-1, the J call TRBJ2-1, with 12 bases lining up with TRBD2. J was trimmed by 1 base and V by 3 bases; bases with no gene match: 7. The CDR3 contains 18 residues. Per the germline V gene, CDR1 is MGHRA and CDR2 is YSYEKL. For the CDR3, the DNA is TGCGCCAGCAGCCAGGGCCTAGCGGGAGGGAGTTCCTACAATGAGCAGTTCTTC. This translates into CASSQGLAGGSSYNEQFF.

V usage is TRBV11-2 and J usage is TRBJ2-1, with 9 bases identical to TRBD2. Germline V gene data show CDR1 as SGHAT and CDR2 as FQNNGV. The trim removed 6 bases at V and 2 bases at J, leaving 5 bases unmatched. The CDR3 totals 15 residues. The CDR3 reads CASRSRLAAYNEQFF. For the CDR3, the DNA is TGTGCCAGCAGGTCGAGACTAGCGGCCTACAATGAGCAGTTCTTC.

V gene TRBV6-1 combines with J gene TRBJ1-2; TRBD1 matches 7 bases. Germline assignment: CDR1 MNHNS and CDR2 SASEGT. V lost 2 bases to trimming and J lost 11 bases; unmatched junction nucleotides: 11. The CDR3 totals 14 residues. The CDR3: CASSEMRTGLGYTF. In nucleotides, the CDR3 is TGTGCCAGCAGTGAAATGCGGACAGGCCTCGGTTACACCTTC.

The CDR3 DNA sequence: TGTGCCACCAGTGATCTAGCCACAGGGCTCTATGGCTACACCTTC. Translated, it gives CATSDLATGLYGYTF. V usage is TRBV24-1 and J usage is TRBJ1-2, with a possible D match to TRBD1 (6 bases). The V end lost 3 bases, the J end lost 4 bases, and 14 bases lay between the germline ends. This CDR3 has 15 residues. Germline assignment: CDR1 KGHDR and CDR2 SFDVKD.

As for this clone: The same CDR3 arises from other DNA sequences in this sample as well. The rearrangement uses TRBV5-1 and TRBJ2-5; D may be TRBD1 (6 bases). The CDR3 runs to 13 residues. The V end lost 0 bases, the J end lost 4 bases, and 7 bases lay between the germline ends. The germline CDR1 and CDR2 sequences are SGHRS and YFSETQ. CDR3 in amino acids: CASSLGGGETQYF. The CDR3 coding sequence is TGCGCCAGCAGCTTGGGAGGGGGAGAGACCCAGTACTTC.

V gene TRBV18 combines with J gene TRBJ1-1, with D tentatively TRBD1 (6 bases). The V end was cut by 3 bases, the J end by 3 bases, with 14 bases between. Germline loops: CDR1 KGHSH, CDR2 LQKENI. The CDR3 has 15 amino acids. CDR3 residues: CASSPLQGRDTEAFF. The CDR3 bases are TGTGCCAGCTCACCCTTACAGGGACGAGACACTGAAGCTTTCTTT.

V and J are TRBV18 and TRBJ1-1; 10 positions agree with TRBD1. The CDR3 extends over 16 amino acids. Germline CDR1 and CDR2: KGHSH and LQKENI. Unmatched junction bases numbered 9, after V lost 4 bases and J lost 4 bases. DNA of the CDR3: TGTGCCAGCTCACGGGACAGGGGATTTTTTGGCACTGAAGCTTTCTTT. This sequence encodes CASSRDRGFFGTEAFF.

J is TRBJ2-1 and V is TRBV7-6; no clear D gene. The CDR3 is made up of 15 amino acids. Looked up from germline, CDR1 is SGHVS and CDR2 is FNYEAQ. V lost 2 bases and J lost 4, with 12 bases in between. The CDR3 DNA reads as TGTGCCAGCAGCTTAACGACTGGGTTGTACAATGAGCAGTTCTTC. Its protein product is CASSLTTGLYNEQFF.

The chain employs TRBV19 and TRBJ1-5, with D possibly matching TRBD1 (5 bases). This CDR3 has 16 residues. Germline CDR1 reads LNHDA; CDR2 reads SQIVND (reference sequence). V was trimmed by 1 base and J by 2 bases, leaving 12 bases between them. The CDR3 nucleotides are TGTGCCAGTAGTATAGTCCAGGGTACGGGCAATCAGCCCCAGCATTTT. Translation gives CASSIVQGTGNQPQHF.

This clone was found once. The rearrangement joins TRBV27 to TRBJ1-2, with a weak D call TRBD1 (6 bases). The CDR3 covers 16 residues. With 0 bases removed from V and 4 bases from J, the gap between germline ends came to 15 bases. Germline V gene data show CDR1 as MNHEY and CDR2 as SMNVEV (reference sequence). The DNA of the CDR3 is TGTGCCAGCAGTTTATCGGAGACCCCCAGGGGCTATGGCTACACCTTC. Protein product: CASSLSETPRGYGYTF.

This chain joins TRBV5-1 and TRBJ2-1; 11 bases map to TRBD2. V was clipped by 7 bases and J by 7 bases; unmatched bases: 7. Germline V gene sequence: CDR1 SGHRS, CDR2 YFSETQ. This CDR3 contains 14 residues. The CDR3 bases are TGCGCCAGCCAATTAGCGGGGGGGCCGAATGAGCAGTTCTTC. Encoded protein: CASQLAGGPNEQFF.

J is TRBJ2-3 and V is TRBV5-6; possible D gene TRBD2, 5 bases. From germline, CDR1 is SGHDT and CDR2 YYEEEE. This CDR3 is built from 16 residues. The germline V and J ends were trimmed by 4 bases and 1 base, with 16 bases remaining between them. CDR3: CASSPDPTGGTDTQYF. The CDR3 DNA sequence: TGTGCCAGCAGCCCCGACCCGACCGGGGGCACAGATACGCAGTATTTT.

V and J are TRBV9 and TRBJ2-5; no clear D. V was trimmed by 1 base and J by 7 bases, leaving 11 bases between them. CDR1 and CDR2 from the germline V gene are SGDLS and YYNGEE. CDR3 length: 13 amino acids. In nucleotides, the CDR3 is TGTGCCAGCAGCGTACTACCCACGGGGACCCAGTACTTC. This gives the protein CASSVLPTGTQYF.

The rearrangement links TRBV29-1 to TRBJ1-1, with TRBD1 matching over 9 bases. The CDR3 totals 15 residues. The V and J ends lost 4 bases and 6 bases, in that order; junction bases with no gene match: 12. Germline V gene sequence: CDR1 SQVTM, CDR2 ANQGSEA. The CDR3 coding sequence is TGCAGCGTTGCCTACAGGGGGCGAATTGGGGCTGAAGCTTTCTTT. Translation gives CSVAYRGRIGAEAFF.

This chain links TRBV5-1 with TRBJ2-5; D is unresolved. Germline CDR1 is SGHRS and CDR2 is YFSETQ. Trimming left V 1 base short and J 5 bases short, with 12 bases between. This CDR3 is built from 14 residues. Here the CDR3 DNA reads TGCGCCAGCAGCTTGAGGCAGCGTTTGGAGACCCAGTACTTC. Translation: CASSLRQRLETQYF.

The chain carries TRBV4-1 and TRBJ1-2; D is uncertain. Between the trimmed V and J ends, which lost 1 base and 0 bases, there was a span of 9 bases. This CDR3 is built from 15 residues. The V gene's germline CDR1 is MGHRA and CDR2 YSYEKL. The CDR3 spells CASSQVVTSNYGYTF. In nucleotides, the CDR3 is TGCGCCAGCAGCCAAGTTGTCACCTCTAACTATGGCTACACCTTC.

The V call is TRBV6-2 or TRBV6-3, the J call TRBJ1-5; D perhaps matches TRBD1 (6 bases). The CDR3 is 17 residues long. Germline CDR1 is MNHEY and CDR2 is SVGEGT. The germline V and J ends were trimmed by 2 bases and 1 base, with 15 bases remaining between them. The CDR3 bases are TGTGCCAGCAGTTACGCAGGGGCGCGGTTCAGCAATCAGCCCCAGCATTTT. It is translated as CASSYAGARFSNQPQHF.

V is TRBV7-9 and J is TRBJ2-4; D is undetermined. V was shortened by 5 bases and J by 2 bases, with 10 bases between the two germline ends. The CDR3 runs to 14 residues. The germline gives CDR1 SEHNR, CDR2 FQNEAQ (reference sequence). In DNA, the CDR3 is TGTGCCAGCAGCCCCGGAGAGACCAAAAACATTCAGTACTTC. It translates to CASSPGETKNIQYF. The full variable domain, its missing parts supplied by reference TRBV7-9 and TRBJ2-4, is DTGVSQNPRHKITKRGQNVTFRCDPISEHNRLYWYRQTLGQGPEFLTYFQNEAQLEKSRLLSDRFSAERPKGSFSTLEIQRTEQGDSAMYLCASSPGETKNIQYFGAGTRLSVL.

The CDR3 DNA reads TGCGCCAGCAGCTTGGAACAGGGTATCATGAACACTGAAGCTTTCTTT. The encoded protein is CASSLEQGIMNTEAFF. The chain joins TRBV5-1 to TRBJ1-1; possible D gene TRBD1, 6 bases. Germline CDR1 SGHRS, CDR2 YFSETQ. Trimming took 0 bases from V and 0 from J, leaving 12 bases between them. The CDR3 sequence is 16 residues long.

This clone has just a few counts. The chain combines TRBV6-5 with TRBJ1-1; TRBD1 agrees at 9 bases. With V trimmed by 5 bases and J by 5 bases, 6 bases remained unmatched. CDR1 is MNHEY and CDR2 is SVGAGI in the germline V gene. The CDR3 has 14 amino acids. The CDR3 DNA reads TGTGCCAGCAGTACCCACAGGGGGCGGACTGAAGCTTTCTTT. Amino acids: CASSTHRGRTEAFF.